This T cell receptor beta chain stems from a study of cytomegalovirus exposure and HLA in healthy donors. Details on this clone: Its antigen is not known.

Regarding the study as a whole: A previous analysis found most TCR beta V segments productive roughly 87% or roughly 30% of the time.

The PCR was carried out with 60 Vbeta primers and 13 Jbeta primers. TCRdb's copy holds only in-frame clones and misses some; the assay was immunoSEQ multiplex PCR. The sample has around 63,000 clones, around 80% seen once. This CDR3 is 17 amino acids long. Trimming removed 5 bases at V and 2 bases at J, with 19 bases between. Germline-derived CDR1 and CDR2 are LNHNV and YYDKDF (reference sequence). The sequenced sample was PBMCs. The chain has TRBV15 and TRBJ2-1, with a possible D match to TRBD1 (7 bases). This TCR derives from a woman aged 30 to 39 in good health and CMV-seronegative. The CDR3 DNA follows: TGTGCCACCAGCCGAGGTGGAGGGACAGTGACCTACAATGAGCAGTTCTTC. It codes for CATSRGGGTVTYNEQFF. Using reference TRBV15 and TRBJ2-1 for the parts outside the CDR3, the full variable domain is DAMVIQNPRYQVTQFGKPVTLSCSQTLNHNVMYWYQQKSSQAPKLLFHYYDKDFNNEADTPDNFQSRRPNTSFCFLDIRSPGLGDTAMYLCATSRGGGTVTYNEQFFGPGTRLTVL.